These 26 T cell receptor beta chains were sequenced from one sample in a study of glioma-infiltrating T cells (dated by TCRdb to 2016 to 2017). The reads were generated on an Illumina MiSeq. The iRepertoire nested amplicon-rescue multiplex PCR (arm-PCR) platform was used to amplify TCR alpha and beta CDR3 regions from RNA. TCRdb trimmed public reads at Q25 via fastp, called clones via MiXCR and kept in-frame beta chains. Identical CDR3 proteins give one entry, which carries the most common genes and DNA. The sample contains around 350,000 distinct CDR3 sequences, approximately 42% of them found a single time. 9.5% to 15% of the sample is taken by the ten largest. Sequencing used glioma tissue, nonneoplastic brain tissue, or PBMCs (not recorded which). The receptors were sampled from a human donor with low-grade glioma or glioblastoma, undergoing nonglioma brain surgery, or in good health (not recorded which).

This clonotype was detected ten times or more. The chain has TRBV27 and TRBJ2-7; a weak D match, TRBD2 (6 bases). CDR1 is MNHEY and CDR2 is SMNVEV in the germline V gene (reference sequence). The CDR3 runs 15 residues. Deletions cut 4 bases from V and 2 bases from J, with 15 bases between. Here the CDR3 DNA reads TGTGCCAGCAGTTATCCGGGACTGCCGGCCTACGAGCAGTACTTC. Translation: CASSYPGLPAYEQYF.

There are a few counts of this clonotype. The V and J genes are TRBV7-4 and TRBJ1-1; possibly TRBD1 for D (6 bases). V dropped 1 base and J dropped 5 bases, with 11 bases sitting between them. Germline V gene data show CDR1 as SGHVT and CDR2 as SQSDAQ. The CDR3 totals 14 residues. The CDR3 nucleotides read TGTGCCAGCAGCTTAGAAGGGGGAGAAACTGAAGCTTTCTTT. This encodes CASSLEGGETEAFF.

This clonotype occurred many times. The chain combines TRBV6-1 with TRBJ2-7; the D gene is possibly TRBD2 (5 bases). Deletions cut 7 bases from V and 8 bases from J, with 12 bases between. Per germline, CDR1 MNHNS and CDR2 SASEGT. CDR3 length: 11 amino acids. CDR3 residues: CASTGVGQQYF. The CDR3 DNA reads TGTGCCAGCACCGGGGTGGGCCAGCAGTACTTC.

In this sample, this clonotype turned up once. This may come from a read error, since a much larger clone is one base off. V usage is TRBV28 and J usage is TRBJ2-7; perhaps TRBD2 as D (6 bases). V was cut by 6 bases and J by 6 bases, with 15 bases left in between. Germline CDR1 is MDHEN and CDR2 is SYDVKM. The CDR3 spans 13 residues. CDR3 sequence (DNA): TGTGCCAGCAGATATACCGGGAGCTGCGAGCAGTACTTC. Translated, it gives CASRYTGSCEQYF. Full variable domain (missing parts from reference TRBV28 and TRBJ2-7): DVKVTQSSRYLVKRTGEKVFLECVQDMDHENMFWYRQDPGLGLRLIYFSYDVKMKEKGDIPEGYSVSREKKERFSLILESASTNQTSMYLCASRYTGSCEQYFGPGTRLTVT.

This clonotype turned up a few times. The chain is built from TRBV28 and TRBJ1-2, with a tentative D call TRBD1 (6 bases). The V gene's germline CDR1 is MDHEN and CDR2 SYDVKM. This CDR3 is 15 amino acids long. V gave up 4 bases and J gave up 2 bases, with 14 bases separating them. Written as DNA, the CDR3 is TGTGCCAGCAGTTCCCACAGGGTTTACAACTATGGCTACACCTTC. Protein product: CASSSHRVYNYGYTF.

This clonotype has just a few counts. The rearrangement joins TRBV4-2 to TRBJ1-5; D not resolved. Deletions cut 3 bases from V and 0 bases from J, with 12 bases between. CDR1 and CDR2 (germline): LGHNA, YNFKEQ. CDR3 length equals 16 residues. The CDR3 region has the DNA TGTGCCAGCAGCCAGGTACGCGAGAATAGCAATCAGCCCCAGCATTTT. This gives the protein CASSQVRENSNQPQHF.

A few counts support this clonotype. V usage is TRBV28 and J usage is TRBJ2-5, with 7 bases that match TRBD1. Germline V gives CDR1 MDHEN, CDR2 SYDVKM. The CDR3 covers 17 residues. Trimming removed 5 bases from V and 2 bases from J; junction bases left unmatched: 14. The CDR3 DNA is TGTGCCAGCAGTAGTGCACCCGGACAGGTGGAGCAAGAGACCCAGTACTTC. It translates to CASSSAPGQVEQETQYF.

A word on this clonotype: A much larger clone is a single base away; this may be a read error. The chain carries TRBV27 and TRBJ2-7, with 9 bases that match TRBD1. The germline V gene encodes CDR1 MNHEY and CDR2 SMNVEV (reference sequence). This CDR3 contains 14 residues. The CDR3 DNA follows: TGTGTCAGCAGTCGTAGGGACAGGGCCTACGAGCAGTACTTC. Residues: CVSSRRDRAYEQYF.

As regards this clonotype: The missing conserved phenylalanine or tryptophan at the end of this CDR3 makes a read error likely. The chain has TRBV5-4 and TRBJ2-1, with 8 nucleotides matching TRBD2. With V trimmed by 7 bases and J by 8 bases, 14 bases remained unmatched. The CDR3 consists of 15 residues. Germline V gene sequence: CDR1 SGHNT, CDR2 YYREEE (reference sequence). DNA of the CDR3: TGTGCCAGCTCACCATTAGCGGGAATCGTAGATGAGCAGTTCCTC. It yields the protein CASSPLAGIVDEQFL.

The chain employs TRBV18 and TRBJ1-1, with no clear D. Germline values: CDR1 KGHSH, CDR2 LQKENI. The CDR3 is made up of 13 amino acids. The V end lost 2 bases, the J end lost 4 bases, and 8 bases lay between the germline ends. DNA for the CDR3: TGTGCCAGCTCACCATCTTTGGGCACTGAAGCTTTCTTT. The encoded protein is CASSPSLGTEAFF.

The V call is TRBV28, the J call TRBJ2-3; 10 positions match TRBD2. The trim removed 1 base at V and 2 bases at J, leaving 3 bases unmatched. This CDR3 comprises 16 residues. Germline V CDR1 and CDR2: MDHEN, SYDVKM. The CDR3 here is CASSLFGLADTDTQYF. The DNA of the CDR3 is TGTGCCAGCAGTTTATTCGGACTAGCGGACACAGATACGCAGTATTTT. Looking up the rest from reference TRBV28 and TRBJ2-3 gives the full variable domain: DVKVTQSSRYLVKRTGEKVFLECVQDMDHENMFWYRQDPGLGLRLIYFSYDVKMKEKGDIPEGYSVSREKKERFSLILESASTNQTSMYLCASSLFGLADTDTQYFGPGTRLTVL.

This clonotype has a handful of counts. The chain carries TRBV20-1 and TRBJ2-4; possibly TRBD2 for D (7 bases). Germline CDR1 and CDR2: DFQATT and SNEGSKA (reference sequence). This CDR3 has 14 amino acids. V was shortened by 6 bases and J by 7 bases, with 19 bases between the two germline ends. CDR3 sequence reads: CSARGAAERNIQYF. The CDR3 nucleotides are TGCAGTGCCCGGGGGGCGGCAGAGCGGAACATTCAGTACTTC.

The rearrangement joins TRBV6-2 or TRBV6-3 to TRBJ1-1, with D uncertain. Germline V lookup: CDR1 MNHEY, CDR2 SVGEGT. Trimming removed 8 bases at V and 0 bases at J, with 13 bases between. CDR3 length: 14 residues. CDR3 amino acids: CASSALVVNTEAFF. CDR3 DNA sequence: TGTGCCAGCTCAGCCCTGGTTGTGAACACTGAAGCTTTCTTT.

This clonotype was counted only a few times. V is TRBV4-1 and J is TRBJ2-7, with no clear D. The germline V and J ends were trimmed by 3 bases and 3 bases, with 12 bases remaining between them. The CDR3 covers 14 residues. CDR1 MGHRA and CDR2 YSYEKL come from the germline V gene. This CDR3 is CASSHRTDYYEQYF. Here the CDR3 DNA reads TGCGCCAGCAGCCACAGGACCGATTACTACGAGCAGTACTTC.

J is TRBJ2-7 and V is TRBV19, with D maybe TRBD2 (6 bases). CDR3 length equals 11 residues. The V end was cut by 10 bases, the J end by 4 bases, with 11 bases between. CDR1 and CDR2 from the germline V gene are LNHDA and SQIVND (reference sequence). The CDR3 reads CATGRKYEQYF. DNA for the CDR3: TGTGCCACCGGGAGAAAATACGAGCAGTACTTC.

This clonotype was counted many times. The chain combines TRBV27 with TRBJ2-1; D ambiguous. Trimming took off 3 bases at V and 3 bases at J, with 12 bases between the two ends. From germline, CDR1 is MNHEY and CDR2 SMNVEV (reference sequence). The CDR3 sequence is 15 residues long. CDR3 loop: CASSLIGLLYNEQFF. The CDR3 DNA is TGTGCCAGCAGTTTGATCGGATTACTCTACAATGAGCAGTTCTTC.

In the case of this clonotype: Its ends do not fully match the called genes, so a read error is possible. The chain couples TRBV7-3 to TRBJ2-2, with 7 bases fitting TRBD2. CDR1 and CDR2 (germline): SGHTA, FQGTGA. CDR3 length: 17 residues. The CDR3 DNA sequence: TGCGCCAGCAGCCAAGATGGGGCGGTACTAGCGACCGGGGAGCTGTTTTTT. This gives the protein CASSQDGAVLATGELFF.

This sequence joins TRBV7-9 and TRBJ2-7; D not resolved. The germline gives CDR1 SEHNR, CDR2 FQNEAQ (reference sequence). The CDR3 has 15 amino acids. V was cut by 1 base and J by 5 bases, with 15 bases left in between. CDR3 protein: CASSLGARSFHEQYF. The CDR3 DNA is TGTGCCAGCAGCTTAGGGGCTAGGAGCTTCCACGAGCAGTACTTC.

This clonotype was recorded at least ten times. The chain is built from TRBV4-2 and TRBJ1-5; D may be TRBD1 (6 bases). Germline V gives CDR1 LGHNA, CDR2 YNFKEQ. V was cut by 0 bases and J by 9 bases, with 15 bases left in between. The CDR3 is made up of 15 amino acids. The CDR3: CASSQEGRGGSPQHF. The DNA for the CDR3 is TGTGCCAGCAGCCAAGAGGGCAGGGGTGGGTCGCCCCAGCATTTT.

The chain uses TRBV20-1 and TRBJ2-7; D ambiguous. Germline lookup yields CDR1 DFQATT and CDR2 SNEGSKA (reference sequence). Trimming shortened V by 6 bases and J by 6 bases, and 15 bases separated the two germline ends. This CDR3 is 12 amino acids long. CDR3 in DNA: TGCAGTGCATCGTGGATAGGTTCCGAGCAGTACTTC. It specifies CSASWIGSEQYF.

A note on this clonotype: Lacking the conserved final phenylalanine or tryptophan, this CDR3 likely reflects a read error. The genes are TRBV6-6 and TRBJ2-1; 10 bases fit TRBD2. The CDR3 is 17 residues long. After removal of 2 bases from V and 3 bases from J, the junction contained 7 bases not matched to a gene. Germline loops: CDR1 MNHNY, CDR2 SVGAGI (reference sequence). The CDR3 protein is CASSYTPSSGSYNEQFS. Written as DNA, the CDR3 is TGTGCCAGCAGTTACACCCCCTCTAGCGGGAGCTACAATGAGCAGTTCTCC.

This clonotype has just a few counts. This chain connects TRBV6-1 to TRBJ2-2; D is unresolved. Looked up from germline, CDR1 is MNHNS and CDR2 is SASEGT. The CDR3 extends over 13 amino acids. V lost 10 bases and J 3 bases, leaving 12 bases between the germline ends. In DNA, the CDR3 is TGTGCCACCTTCCCTAGTCACACCGGGGAGCTGTTTTTT. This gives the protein CATFPSHTGELFF.

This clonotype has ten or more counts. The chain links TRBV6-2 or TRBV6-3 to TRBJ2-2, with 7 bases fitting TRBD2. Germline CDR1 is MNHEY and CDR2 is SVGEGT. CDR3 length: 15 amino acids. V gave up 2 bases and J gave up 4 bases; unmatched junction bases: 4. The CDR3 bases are TGTGCCAGCAGTTACGCGGGAGCAGGCACCGGGGAGCTGTTTTTT. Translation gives CASSYAGAGTGELFF.

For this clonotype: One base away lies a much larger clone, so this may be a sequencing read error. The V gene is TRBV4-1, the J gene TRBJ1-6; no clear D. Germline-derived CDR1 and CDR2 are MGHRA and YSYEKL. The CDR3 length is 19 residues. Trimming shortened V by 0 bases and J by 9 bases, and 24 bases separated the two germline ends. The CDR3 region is CASSQDPPGSLKSSSPLHF. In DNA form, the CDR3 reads TGCGCCAGCAGCCAAGACCCTCCGGGATCGCTAAAGTCGAGTTCACCCCTCCACTTT.

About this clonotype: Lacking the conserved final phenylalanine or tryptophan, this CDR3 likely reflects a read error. The CDR3 spells CASRSQGWRTNQPQHS. The CDR3, as DNA: TGTGCCAGCAGGTCACAGGGGTGGAGGACTAATCAGCCCCAGCATTCT. This chain joins TRBV28 and TRBJ1-5; 7 bases align to TRBD1. Per germline, CDR1 MDHEN and CDR2 SYDVKM. J was trimmed by 4 bases and V by 6 bases; bases with no gene match: 12. CDR3 length equals 16 residues.

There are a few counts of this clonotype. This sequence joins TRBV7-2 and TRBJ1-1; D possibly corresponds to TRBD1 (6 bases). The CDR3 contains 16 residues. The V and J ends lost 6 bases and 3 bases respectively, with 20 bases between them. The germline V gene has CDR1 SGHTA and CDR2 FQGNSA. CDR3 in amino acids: CASRLRETGGHTEAFF. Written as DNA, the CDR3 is TGTGCCAGCAGGCTCCGCGAGACAGGCGGACACACTGAAGCTTTCTTT.